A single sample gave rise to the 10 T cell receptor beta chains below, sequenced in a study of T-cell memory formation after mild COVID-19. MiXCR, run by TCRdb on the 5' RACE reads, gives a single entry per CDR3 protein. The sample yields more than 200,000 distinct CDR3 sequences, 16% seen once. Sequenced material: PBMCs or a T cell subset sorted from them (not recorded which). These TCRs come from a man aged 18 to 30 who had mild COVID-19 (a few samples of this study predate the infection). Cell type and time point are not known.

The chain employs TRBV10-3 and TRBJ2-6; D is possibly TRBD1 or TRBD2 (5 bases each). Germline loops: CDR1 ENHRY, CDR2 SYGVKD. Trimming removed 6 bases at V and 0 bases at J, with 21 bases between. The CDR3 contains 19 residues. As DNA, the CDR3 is TGTGCCATCAGCTCGTCCCCCGGGGCAAAGAGCTCTGGGGCCAACGTCCTGACTTTC. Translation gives CAISSSPGAKSSGANVLTF.

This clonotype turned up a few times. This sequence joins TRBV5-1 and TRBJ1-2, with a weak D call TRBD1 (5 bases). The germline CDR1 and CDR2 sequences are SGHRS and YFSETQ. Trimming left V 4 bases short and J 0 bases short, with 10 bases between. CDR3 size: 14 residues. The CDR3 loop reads CASSIGTANYGYTF. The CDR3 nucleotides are TGCGCCAGCAGCATCGGGACGGCTAACTATGGCTACACCTTC. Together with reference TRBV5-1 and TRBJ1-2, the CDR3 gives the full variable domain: KAGVTQTPRYLIKTRGQQVTLSCSPISGHRSVSWYQQTPGQGLQFLFEYFSETQRNKGNFPGRFSGRQFSNSRSEMNVSTLELGDSALYLCASSIGTANYGYTFGSGTRLTVV.

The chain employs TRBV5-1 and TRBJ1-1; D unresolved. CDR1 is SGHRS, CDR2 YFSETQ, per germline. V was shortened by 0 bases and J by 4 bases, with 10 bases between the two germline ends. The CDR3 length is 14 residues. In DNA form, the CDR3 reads TGCGCCAGCAGCTTGGGACCTGCGAGCACTGAAGCTTTCTTT. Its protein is CASSLGPASTEAFF.

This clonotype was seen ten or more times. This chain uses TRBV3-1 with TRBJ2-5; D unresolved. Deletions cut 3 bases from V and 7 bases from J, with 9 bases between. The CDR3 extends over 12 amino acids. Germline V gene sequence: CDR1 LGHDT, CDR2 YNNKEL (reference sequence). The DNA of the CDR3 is TGTGCCAGCAGCCACGAGTCGAGGACCCAGTACTTC. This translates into CASSHESRTQYF.

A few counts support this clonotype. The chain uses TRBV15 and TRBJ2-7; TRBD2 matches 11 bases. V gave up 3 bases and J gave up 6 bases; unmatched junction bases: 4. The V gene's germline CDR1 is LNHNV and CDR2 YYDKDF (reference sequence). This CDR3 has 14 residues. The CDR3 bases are TGTGCCACCAGCAGGCCGGGACTAGCGGTCGAGCAGTACGTC. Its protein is CATSRPGLAVEQYV.

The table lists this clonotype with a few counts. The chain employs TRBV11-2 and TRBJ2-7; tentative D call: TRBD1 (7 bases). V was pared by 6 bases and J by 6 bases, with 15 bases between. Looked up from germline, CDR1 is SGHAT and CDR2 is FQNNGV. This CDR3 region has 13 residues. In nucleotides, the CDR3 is TGTGCCAGCAGTTCCTACAGGGGAGGCGAGCAGTACTTC. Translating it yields CASSSYRGGEQYF.

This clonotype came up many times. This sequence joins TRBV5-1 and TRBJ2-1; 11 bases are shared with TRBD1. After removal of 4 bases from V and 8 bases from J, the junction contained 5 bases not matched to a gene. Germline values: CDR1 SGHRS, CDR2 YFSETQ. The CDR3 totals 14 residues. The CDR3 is CASSRTGGVDEQFF. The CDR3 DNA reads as TGCGCCAGCAGCAGGACAGGGGGCGTCGATGAGCAGTTCTTC.

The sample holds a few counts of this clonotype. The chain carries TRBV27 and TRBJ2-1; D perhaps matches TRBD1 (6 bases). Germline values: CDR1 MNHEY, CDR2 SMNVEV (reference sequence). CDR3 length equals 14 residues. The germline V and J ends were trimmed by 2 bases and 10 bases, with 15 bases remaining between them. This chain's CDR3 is CASSLADSLTEQFF. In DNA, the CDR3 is TGTGCCAGCAGTTTAGCGGACAGCCTTACGGAGCAGTTCTTC.

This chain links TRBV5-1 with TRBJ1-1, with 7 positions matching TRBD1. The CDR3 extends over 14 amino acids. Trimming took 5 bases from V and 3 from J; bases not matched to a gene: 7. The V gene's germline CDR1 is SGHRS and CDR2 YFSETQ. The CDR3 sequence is CASSLDRVDTEAFF. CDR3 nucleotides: TGCGCCAGCAGTTTAGACAGGGTGGACACTGAAGCTTTCTTT. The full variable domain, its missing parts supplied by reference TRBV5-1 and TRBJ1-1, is KAGVTQTPRYLIKTRGQQVTLSCSPISGHRSVSWYQQTPGQGLQFLFEYFSETQRNKGNFPGRFSGRQFSNSRSEMNVSTLELGDSALYLCASSLDRVDTEAFFGQGTRLTVV.

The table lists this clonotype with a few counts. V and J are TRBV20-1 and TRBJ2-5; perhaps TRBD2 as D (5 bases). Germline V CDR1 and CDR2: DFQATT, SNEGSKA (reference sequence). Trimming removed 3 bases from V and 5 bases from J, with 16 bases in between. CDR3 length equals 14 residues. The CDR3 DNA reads TGCAGTGCTAGTTTGAGCGCGGGCCATGAGACCCAGTACTTC. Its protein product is CSASLSAGHETQYF.